This T cell receptor (beta chain) derives from a study of T cells after yellow fever vaccination. Study results and caveats: Peaking on day 5 versus 15, the secondary response was faster but weaker.

V was trimmed by 5 bases and J by 0 bases, leaving 13 bases between them. This CDR3 region has 15 residues. Germline-derived CDR1 and CDR2 are SGHKS and YYEKEE (reference sequence). Worth noting for this clonotype: Its cognate antigen is unknown.

TCRdb re-called the 5' RACE reads through MiXCR, storing one row per CDR3 protein. The repertoire holds approximately 300,000 distinct CDR3 sequences, with about 6.9% as singletons. The V call is TRBV5-5, the J call TRBJ2-3, with D unresolved. Sequenced material: PBMCs, taken 35 to 50 days after the first yellow fever vaccination. The sequence was collected from a man aged 18 to 35 who received the YFV17D yellow fever vaccine. The CDR3 loop is CASSRIGRSTDTQYF. CDR3 sequence (DNA): TGTGCCAGCAGTCGAATAGGGCGGAGCACAGATACGCAGTATTTT. The variable domain in full, with the rest retrieved from reference TRBV5-5 and TRBJ2-3, is DAGVTQSPTHLIKTRGQQVTLRCSPISGHKSVSWYQQVLGQGPQFIFQYYEKEERGRGNFPDRFSARQFPNYSSELNVNALLLGDSALYLCASSRIGRSTDTQYFGPGTRLTVL.